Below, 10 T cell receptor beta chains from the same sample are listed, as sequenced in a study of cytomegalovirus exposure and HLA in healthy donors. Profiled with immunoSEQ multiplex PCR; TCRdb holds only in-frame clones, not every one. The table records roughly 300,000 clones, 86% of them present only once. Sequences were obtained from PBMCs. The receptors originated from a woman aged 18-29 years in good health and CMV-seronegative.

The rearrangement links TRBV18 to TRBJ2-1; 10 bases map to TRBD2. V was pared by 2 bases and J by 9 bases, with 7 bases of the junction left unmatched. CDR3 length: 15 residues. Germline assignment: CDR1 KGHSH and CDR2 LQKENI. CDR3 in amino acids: CASSPRGTSVSEQFF. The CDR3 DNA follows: TGTGCCAGCTCACCAAGAGGGACTAGCGTTTCTGAGCAGTTCTTC.

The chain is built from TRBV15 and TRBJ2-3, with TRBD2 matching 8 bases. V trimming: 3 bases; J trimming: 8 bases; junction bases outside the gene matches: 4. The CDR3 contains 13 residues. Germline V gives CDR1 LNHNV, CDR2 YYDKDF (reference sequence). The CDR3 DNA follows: TGTGCCACCAGCAGCGACAGCGGGAGTACGCAGTATTTT. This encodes CATSSDSGSTQYF.

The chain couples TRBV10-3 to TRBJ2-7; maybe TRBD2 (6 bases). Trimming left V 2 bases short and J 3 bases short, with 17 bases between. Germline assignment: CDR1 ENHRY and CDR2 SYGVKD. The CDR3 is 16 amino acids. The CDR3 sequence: CAISEEGGGVNYEQYF. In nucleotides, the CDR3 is TGTGCCATCAGTGAGGAGGGTGGAGGGGTGAACTACGAGCAGTACTTC.

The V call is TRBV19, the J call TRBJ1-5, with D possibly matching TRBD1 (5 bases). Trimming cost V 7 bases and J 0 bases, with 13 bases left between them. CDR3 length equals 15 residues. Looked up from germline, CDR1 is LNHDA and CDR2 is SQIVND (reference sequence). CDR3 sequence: CASTSMTDSNQPQHF. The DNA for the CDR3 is TGTGCCAGTACCTCCATGACAGATAGCAATCAGCCCCAGCATTTT.

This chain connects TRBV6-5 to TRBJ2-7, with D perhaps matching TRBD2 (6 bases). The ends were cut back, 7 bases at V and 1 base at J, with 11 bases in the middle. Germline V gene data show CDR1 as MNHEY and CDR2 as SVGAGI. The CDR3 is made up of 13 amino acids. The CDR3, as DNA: TGTGCCAGCACTGGGGGGAGGTCCTACGAGCAGTACTTC. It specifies CASTGGRSYEQYF.

The CDR3 nucleotides read TGTGCCAGCCCACCGGGACTAGCGGGAGGGGGGGCCGAGCAGTACTTC. As protein: CASPPGLAGGGAEQYF. The chain carries TRBV28 and TRBJ2-7, with 16 bases fitting TRBD2. The CDR3 has 16 residues. Per germline, CDR1 MDHEN and CDR2 SYDVKM. With 8 bases clipped from V and 6 bases from J, the junction kept 10 bases outside the gene matches.

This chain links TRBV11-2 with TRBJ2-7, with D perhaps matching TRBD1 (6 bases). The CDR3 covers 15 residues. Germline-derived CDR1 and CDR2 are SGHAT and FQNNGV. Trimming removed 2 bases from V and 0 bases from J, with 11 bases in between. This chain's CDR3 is CASSLSSGDSYEQYF. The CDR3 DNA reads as TGTGCCAGCAGCTTAAGCTCAGGGGACTCCTACGAGCAGTACTTC. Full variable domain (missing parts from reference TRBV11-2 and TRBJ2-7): EAGVAQSPRYKIIEKRQSVAFWCNPISGHATLYWYQQILGQGPKLLIQFQNNGVVDDSQLPKDRFSAERLKGVDSTLKIQPAKLEDSAVYLCASSLSSGDSYEQYFGPGTRLTVT.

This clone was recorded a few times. CDR3 sequence (DNA): TGTGCCAGCAGCCGTCACGGTGAAGCTTTCTTT. It translates to CASSRHGEAFF. The rearrangement joins TRBV28 to TRBJ1-1; no definite D call. The CDR3 sequence is 11 residues long. Germline lookup yields CDR1 MDHEN and CDR2 SYDVKM. V lost 6 bases, J lost 7 bases, and 9 bases lay in between.

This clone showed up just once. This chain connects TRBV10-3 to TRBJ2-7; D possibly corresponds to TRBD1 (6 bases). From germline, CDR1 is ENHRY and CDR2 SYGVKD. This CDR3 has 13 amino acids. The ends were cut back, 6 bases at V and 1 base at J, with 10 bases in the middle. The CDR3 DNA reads TGTGCCATCAGCCGACAGGAATCCTACGAGCAGTACTTC. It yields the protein CAISRQESYEQYF.

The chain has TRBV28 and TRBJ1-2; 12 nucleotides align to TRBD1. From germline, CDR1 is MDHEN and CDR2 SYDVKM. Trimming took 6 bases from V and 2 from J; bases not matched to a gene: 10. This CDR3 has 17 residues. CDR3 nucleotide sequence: TGTGCCAGCAGCCTACCGGGACAGGGGGCAAGGAACTATGGCTACACCTTC. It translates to CASSLPGQGARNYGYTF.